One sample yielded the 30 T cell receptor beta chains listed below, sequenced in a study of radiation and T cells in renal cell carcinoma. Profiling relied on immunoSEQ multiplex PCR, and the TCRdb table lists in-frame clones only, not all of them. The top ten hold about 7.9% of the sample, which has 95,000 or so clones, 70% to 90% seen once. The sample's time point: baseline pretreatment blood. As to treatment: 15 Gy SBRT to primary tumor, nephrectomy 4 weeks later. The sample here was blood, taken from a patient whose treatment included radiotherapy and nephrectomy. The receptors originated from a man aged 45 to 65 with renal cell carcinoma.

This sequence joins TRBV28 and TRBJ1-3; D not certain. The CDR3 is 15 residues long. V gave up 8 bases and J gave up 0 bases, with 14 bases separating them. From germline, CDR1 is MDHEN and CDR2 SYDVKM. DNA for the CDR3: TGTGCCAGCTCCGTATCAGTCCCCTCTGGAAACACCATATATTTT. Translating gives CASSVSVPSGNTIYF. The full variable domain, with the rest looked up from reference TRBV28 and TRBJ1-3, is DVKVTQSSRYLVKRTGEKVFLECVQDMDHENMFWYRQDPGLGLRLIYFSYDVKMKEKGDIPEGYSVSREKKERFSLILESASTNQTSMYLCASSVSVPSGNTIYFGEGSWLTVV.

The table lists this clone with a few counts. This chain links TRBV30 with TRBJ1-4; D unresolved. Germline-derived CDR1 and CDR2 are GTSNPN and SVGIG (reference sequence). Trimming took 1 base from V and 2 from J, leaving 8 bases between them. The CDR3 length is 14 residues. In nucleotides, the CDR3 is TGTGCCTGGAGTGGTCAAGCGACTAATGAAAAACTGTTTTTT. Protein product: CAWSGQATNEKLFF. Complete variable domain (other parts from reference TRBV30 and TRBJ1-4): SQTIHQWPATLVQPVGSPLSLECTVEGTSNPNLYWYRQAAGRGLQLLFYSVGIGQISSEVPQNLSASRPQDRQFILSSKKLLLSDSGFYLCAWSGQATNEKLFFGSGTQLSVL.

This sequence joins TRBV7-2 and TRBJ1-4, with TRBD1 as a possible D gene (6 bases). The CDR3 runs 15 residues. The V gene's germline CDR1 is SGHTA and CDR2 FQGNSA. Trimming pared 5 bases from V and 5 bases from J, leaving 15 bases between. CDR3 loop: CASSDQTGQNEKLFF. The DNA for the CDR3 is TGTGCCAGCAGCGACCAGACAGGACAGAATGAAAAACTGTTTTTT.

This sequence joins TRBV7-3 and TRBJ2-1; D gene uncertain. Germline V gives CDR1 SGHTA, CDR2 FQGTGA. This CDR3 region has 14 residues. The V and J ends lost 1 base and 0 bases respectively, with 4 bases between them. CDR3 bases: TGTGCCAGCAGCTTAAGGGCCTCCTACAATGAGCAGTTCTTC. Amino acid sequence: CASSLRASYNEQFF.

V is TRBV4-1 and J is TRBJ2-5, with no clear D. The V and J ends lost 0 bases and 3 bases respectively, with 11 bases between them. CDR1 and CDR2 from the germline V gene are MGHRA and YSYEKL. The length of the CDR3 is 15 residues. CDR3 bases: TGCGCCAGCAGCCAAGATGAGGTCAGAAAAGAGACCCAGTACTTC. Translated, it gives CASSQDEVRKETQYF.

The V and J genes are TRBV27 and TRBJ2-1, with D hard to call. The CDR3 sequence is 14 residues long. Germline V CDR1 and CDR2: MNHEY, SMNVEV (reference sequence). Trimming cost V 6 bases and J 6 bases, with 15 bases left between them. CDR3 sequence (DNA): TGTGCCAGCAGCCCCAACCTCCAACTCAATGAGCAGTTCTTC. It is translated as CASSPNLQLNEQFF.

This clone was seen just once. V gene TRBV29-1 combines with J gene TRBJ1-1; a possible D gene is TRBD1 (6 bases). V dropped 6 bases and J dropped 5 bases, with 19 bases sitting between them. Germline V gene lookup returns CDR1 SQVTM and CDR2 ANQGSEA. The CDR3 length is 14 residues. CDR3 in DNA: TGCAGCGTCGCCTCCCGGGGGCCTGGGACTGAAGCTTTCTTT. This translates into CSVASRGPGTEAFF. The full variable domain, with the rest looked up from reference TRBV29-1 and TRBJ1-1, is SAVISQKPSRDICQRGTSLTIQCQVDSQVTMMFWYRQQPGQSLTLIATANQGSEATYESGFVIDKFPISRPNLTFSTLTVSNMSPEDSSIYLCSVASRGPGTEAFFGQGTRLTVV.

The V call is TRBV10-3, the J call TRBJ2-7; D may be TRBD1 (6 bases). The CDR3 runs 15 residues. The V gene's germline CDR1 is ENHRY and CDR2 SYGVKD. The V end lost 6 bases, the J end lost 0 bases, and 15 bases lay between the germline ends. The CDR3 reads CAIRGMGTSSYEQYF. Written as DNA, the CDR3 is TGTGCCATCAGAGGGATGGGGACAAGCTCCTACGAGCAGTACTTC.

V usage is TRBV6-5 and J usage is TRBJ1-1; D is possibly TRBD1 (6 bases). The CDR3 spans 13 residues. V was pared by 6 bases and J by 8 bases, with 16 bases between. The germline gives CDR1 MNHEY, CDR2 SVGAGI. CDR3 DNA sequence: TGTGCCAGCAGCCTAAACAGGGAATTCGAAGCTTTCTTT. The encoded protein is CASSLNREFEAFF.

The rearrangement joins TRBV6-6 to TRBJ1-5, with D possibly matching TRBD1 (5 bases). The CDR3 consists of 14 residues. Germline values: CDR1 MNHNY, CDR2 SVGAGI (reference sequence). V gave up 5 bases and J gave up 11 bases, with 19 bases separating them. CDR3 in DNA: TGTGCCAGCAGTAAGGGGTGGGGTACGGAAGCCCAGCATTTT. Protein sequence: CASSKGWGTEAQHF.

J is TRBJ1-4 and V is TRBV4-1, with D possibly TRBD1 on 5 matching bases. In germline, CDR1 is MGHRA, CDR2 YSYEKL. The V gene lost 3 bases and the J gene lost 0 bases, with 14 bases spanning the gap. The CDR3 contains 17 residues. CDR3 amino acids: CASSQQPDSATNEKLFF. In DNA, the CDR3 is TGCGCCAGCAGCCAGCAACCCGACAGTGCAACTAATGAAAAACTGTTTTTT.

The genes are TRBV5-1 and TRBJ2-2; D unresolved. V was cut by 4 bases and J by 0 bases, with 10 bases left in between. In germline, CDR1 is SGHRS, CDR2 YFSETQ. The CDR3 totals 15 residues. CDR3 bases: TGCGCCAGCAGCCTTCTGTCTCCGAACACCGGGGAGCTGTTTTTT. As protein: CASSLLSPNTGELFF.

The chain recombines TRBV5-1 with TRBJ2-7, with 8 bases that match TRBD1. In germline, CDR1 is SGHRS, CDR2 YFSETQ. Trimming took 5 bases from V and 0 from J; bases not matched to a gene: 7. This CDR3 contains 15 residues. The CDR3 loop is CASRTDRGSSYEQYF. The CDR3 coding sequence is TGCGCCAGCAGAACCGACAGGGGATCCTCCTACGAGCAGTACTTC.

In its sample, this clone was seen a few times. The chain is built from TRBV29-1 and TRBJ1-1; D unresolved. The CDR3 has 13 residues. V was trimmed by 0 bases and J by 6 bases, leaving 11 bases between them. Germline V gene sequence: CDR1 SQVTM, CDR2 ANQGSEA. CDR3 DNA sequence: TGCAGCGTTGAAGATCAACATGGGGCTGAAGCTTTCTTT. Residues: CSVEDQHGAEAFF.

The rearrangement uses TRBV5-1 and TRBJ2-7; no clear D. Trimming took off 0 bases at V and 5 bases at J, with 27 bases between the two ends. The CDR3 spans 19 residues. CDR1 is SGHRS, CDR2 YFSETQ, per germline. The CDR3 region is CASSLALSPGFISNHEQYF. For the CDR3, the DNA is TGCGCCAGCAGCTTGGCCCTGAGCCCTGGGTTCATTAGCAACCACGAGCAGTACTTC.

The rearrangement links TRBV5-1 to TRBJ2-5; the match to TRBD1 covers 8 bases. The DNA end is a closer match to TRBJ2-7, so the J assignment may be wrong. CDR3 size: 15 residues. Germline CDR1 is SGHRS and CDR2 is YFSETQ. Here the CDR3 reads CASSLGHDRGHEQYF. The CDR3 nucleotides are TGCGCCAGCAGCTTGGGGCATGACAGGGGCCACGAGCAGTACTTC.

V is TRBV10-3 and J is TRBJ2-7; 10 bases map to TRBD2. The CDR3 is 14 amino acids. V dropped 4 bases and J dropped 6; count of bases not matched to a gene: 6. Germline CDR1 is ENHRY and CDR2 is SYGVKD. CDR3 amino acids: CAISGGTSEREQYF. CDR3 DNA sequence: TGTGCCATCAGTGGCGGGACTAGCGAGCGCGAGCAGTACTTC.

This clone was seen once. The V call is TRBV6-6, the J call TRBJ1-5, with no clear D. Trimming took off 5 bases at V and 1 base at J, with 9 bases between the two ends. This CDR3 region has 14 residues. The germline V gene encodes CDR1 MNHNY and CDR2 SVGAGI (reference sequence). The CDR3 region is CASSAQWSNQPQHF. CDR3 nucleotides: TGTGCCAGCAGTGCTCAATGGAGCAATCAGCCCCAGCATTTT.

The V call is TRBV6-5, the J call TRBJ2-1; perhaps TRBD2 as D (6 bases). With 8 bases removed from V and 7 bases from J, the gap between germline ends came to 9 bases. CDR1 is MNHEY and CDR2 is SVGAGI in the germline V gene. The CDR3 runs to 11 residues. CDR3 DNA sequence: TGTGCCAGCGGGGCGGGAAATGAGCAGTTCTTC. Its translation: CASGAGNEQFF.

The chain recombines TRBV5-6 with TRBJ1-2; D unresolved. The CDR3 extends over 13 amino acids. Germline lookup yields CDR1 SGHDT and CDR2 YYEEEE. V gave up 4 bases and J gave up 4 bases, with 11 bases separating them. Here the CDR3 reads CASSQEDRYGYTF. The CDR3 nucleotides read TGTGCCAGCAGCCAGGAGGACCGCTATGGCTACACCTTC. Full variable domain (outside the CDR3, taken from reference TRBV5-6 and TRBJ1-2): DAGVTQSPTHLIKTRGQQVTLRCSPKSGHDTVSWYQQALGQGPQFIFQYYEEEERQRGNFPDRFSGHQFPNYSSELNVNALLLGDSALYLCASSQEDRYGYTFGSGTRLTVV.

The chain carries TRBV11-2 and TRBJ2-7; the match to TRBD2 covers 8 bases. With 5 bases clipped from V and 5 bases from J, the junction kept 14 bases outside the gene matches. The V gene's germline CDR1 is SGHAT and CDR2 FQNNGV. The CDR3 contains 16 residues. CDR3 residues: CASSRRYGTSLDEQYF. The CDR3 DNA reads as TGTGCCAGCAGCCGTAGATACGGGACTAGTCTGGACGAGCAGTACTTC.

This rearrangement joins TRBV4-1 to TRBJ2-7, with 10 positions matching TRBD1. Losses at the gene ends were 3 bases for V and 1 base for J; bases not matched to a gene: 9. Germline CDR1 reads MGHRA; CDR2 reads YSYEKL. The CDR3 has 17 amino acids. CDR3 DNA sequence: TGCGCCAGCAGCCACCCGGGCAGGACAGGGGGTTCCTACGAGCAGTACTTC. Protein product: CASSHPGRTGGSYEQYF.

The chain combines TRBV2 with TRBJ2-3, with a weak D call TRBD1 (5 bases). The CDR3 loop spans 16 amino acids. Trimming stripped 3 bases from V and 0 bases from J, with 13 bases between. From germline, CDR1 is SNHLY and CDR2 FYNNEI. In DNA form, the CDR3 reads TGTGCCAGCAGTGACCTACAGGTTACTAGCACAGATACGCAGTATTTT. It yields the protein CASSDLQVTSTDTQYF.

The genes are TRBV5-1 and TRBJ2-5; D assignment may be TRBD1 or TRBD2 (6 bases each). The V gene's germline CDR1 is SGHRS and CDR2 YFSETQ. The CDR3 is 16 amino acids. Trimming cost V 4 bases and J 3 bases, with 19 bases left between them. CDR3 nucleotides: TGCGCCAGCAGCCCCGGGGGCGGCGAAACTAAAGAGACCCAGTACTTC. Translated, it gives CASSPGGGETKETQYF.

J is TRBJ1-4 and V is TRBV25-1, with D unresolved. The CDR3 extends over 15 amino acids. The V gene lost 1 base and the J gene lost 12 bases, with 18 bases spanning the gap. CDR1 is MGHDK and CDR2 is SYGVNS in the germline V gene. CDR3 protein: CASSELGGVGLELFF. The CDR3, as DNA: TGTGCCAGCAGTGAATTAGGCGGCGTAGGGTTAGAACTGTTTTTT.

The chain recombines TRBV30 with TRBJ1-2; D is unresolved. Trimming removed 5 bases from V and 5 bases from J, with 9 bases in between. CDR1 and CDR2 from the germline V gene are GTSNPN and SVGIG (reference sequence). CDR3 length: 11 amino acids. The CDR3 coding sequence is TGTGCCTGGTTCACCGATTATGGCTACACCTTC. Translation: CAWFTDYGYTF.

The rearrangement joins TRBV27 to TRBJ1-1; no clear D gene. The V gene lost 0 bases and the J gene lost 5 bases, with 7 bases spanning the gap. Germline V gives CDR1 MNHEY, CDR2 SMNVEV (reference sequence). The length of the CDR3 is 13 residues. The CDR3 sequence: CASSLSWLTEAFF. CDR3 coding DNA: TGTGCCAGCAGTTTATCGTGGTTGACTGAAGCTTTCTTT.

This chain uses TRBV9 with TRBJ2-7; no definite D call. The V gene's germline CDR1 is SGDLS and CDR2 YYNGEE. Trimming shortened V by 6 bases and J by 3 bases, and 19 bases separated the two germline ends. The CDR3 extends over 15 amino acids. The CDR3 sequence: CASTPTDSGLYEQYF. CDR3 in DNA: TGTGCCAGCACACCCACCGACTCGGGCCTCTACGAGCAGTACTTC.

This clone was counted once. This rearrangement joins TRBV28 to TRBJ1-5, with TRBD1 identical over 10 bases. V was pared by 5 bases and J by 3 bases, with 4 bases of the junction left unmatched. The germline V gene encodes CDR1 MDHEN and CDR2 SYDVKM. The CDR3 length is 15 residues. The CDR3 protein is CASSPGQGDNQPQHF. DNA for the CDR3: TGTGCCAGCAGTCCCGGACAGGGGGACAATCAGCCCCAGCATTTT.

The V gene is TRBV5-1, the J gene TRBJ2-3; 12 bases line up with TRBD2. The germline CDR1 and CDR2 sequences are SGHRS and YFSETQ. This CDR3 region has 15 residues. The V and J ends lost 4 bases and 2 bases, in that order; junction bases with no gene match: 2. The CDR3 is CASSRLAGVTDTQYF. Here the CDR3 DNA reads TGCGCCAGCAGCAGACTAGCGGGGGTCACAGATACGCAGTATTTT.